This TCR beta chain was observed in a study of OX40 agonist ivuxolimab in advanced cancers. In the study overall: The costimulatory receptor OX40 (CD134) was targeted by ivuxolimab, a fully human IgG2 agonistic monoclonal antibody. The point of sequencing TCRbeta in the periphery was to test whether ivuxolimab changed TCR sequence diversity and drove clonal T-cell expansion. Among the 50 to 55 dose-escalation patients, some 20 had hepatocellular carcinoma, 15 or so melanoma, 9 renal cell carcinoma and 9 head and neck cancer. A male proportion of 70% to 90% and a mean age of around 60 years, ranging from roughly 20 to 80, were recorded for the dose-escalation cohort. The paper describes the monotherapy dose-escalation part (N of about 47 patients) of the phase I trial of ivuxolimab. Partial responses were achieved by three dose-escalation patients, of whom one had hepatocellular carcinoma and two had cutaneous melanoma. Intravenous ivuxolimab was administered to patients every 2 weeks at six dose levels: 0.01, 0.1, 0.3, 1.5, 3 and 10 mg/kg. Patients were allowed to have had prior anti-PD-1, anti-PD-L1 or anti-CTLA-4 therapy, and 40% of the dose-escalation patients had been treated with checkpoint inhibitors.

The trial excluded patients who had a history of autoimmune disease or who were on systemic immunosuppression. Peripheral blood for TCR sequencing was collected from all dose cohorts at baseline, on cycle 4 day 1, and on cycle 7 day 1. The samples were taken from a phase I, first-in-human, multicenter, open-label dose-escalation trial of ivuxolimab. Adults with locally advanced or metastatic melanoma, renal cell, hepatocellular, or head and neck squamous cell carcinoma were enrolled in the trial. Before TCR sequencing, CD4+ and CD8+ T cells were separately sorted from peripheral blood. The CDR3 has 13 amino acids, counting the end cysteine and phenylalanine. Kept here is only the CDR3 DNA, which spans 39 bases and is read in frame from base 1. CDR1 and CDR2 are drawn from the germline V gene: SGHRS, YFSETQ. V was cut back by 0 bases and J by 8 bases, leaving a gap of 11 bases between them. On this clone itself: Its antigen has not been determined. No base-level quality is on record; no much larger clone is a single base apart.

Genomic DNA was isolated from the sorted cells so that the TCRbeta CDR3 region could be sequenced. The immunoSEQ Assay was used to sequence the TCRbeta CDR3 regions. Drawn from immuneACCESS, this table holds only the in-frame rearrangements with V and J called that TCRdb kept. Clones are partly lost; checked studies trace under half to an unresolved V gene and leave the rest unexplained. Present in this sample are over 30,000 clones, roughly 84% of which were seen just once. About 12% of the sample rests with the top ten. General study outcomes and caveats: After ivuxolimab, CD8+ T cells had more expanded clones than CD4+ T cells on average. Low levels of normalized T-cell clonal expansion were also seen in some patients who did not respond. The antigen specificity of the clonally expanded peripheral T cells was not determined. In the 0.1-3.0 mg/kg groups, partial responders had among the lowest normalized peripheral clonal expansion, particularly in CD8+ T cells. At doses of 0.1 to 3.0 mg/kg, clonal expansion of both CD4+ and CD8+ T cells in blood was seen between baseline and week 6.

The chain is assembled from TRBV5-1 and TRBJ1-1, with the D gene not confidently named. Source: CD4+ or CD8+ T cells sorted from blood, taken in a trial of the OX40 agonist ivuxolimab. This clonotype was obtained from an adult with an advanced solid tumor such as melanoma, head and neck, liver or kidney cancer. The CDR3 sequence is CASSLGPQTEAFF. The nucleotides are TGCGCCAGCAGCTTGGGACCCCAAACCGAAGCTTTCTTT. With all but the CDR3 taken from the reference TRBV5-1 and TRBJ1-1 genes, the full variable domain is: KAGVTQTPRYLIKTRGQQVTLSCSPISGHRSVSWYQQTPGQGLQFLFEYFSETQRNKGNFPGRFSGRQFSNSRSEMNVSTLELGDSALYLCASSLGPQTEAFFGQGTRLTVV.